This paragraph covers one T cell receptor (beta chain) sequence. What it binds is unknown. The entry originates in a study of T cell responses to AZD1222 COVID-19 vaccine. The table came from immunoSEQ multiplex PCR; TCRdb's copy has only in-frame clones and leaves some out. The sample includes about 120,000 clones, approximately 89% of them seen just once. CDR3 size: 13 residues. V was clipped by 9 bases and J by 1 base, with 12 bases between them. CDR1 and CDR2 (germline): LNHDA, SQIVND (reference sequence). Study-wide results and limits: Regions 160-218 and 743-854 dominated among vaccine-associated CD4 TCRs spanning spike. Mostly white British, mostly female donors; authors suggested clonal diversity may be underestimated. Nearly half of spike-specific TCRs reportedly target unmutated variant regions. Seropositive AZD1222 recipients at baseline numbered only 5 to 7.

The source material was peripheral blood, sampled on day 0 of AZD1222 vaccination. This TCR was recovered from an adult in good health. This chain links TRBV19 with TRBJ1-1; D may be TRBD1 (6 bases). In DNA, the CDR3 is TGTGCCAGCAAGGACAGTAGGAACACTGAAGCTTTCTTT. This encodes CASKDSRNTEAFF. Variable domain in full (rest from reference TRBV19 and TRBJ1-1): DGGITQSPKYLFRKEGQNVTLSCEQNLNHDAMYWYRQDPGQGLRLIYYSQIVNDFQKGDIAEGYSVSREKKESFPLTVTSAQKNPTAFYLCASKDSRNTEAFFGQGTRLTVV.